These 27 T cell receptor beta chains were sequenced from one sample in a study of T cell responses to AZD1222 COVID-19 vaccine. Method: immunoSEQ multiplex PCR; TCRdb's copy keeps in-frame clones and lacks some. The data show 150,000 or so clones, about nine tenths seen once. The source was peripheral blood, collected on day 0 of AZD1222 vaccination. These receptor sequences come from an adult in good health.

The rearrangement links TRBV29-1 to TRBJ2-5; 11 bases are a match to TRBD2. Germline V gene data show CDR1 as SQVTM and CDR2 as ANQGSEA. The CDR3 runs 16 residues. J gave up 4 bases and V 7 bases, and 14 bases lay outside the gene matches. The CDR3, as DNA: TGCAGCGCCGACGACTTTAGCGGGAGGGCCACAGAGACCCAGTACTTC. Its translation is CSADDFSGRATETQYF.

The gene calls are TRBV19 and TRBJ1-2, with 12 bases matching TRBD1. The germline V gene encodes CDR1 LNHDA and CDR2 SQIVND (reference sequence). The trim removed 3 bases at V and 7 bases at J, leaving 6 bases unmatched. This CDR3 region has 15 residues. The CDR3 coding sequence is TGTGCCAGTAGTATTCCGGGACAGGGGGCGATTGGCTACACCTTC. Protein sequence: CASSIPGQGAIGYTF.

The J gene is TRBJ2-7, the V gene TRBV27; a weak D match, TRBD2 (6 bases). The CDR3 consists of 15 residues. In germline, CDR1 is MNHEY, CDR2 SMNVEV (reference sequence). Trimming stripped 0 bases from V and 1 base from J, with 10 bases between. Written as DNA, the CDR3 is TGTGCCAGCAGTTTATCAGGCGGGGCGTCCTACGAGCAGTACTTC. This translates into CASSLSGGASYEQYF.

The CDR3 region is CATRAGQNTGELFF. CDR3 DNA: TGTGCCACCCGAGCGGGGCAAAACACCGGGGAGCTGTTTTTT. V is TRBV19 and J is TRBJ2-2; 7 bases fit TRBD2. The trim removed 10 bases at V and 2 bases at J, leaving 7 bases unmatched. CDR1 is LNHDA and CDR2 is SQIVND in the germline V gene (reference sequence). CDR3 size: 14 residues.

Written as DNA, the CDR3 is TGTGCCAGCAGCCGCGACTCCTATAACTATGGCTACACCTTC. The encoded protein is CASSRDSYNYGYTF. The chain links TRBV5-4 to TRBJ1-2; D gene ambiguous. There are 14 residues in the CDR3. Trimming took off 4 bases at V and 1 base at J, with 11 bases between the two ends. CDR1 SGHNT and CDR2 YYREEE come from the germline V gene (reference sequence).

This chain connects TRBV7-9 to TRBJ1-4, with D tentatively TRBD1 (5 bases). V was trimmed by 5 bases and J by 7 bases, leaving 17 bases between them. The CDR3 is 15 residues long. Germline V CDR1 and CDR2: SEHNR, FQNEAQ (reference sequence). CDR3 nucleotides: TGTGCCAGCAGCCGGGCCCAGGGAGGAGGTGAAAAACTGTTTTTT. As protein: CASSRAQGGGEKLFF. Using reference TRBV7-9 and TRBJ1-4 for the parts outside the CDR3, the full variable domain is DTGVSQNPRHKITKRGQNVTFRCDPISEHNRLYWYRQTLGQGPEFLTYFQNEAQLEKSRLLSDRFSAERPKGSFSTLEIQRTEQGDSAMYLCASSRAQGGGEKLFFGSGTQLSVL.

The table lists this clone with a few counts. Sequence at one end of the junction differs from germline and may be a read error. The rearrangement joins TRBV11-2 to TRBJ2-7; perhaps TRBD2 as D (6 bases). The CDR3 totals 15 residues. From germline, CDR1 is SGHAT and CDR2 FQNNGV. The CDR3 region has the DNA TGTGCCAGCAGCTTAGGACCGGGACTCTCCAACGAGCAGTACTTC. It is translated as CASSLGPGLSNEQYF.

The chain has TRBV29-1 and TRBJ2-1; maybe TRBD2 (6 bases). The V gene lost 4 bases and the J gene lost 7 bases, with 20 bases spanning the gap. The CDR3 spans 15 residues. Germline V CDR1 and CDR2: SQVTM, ANQGSEA. As DNA, the CDR3 is TGCAGCGTTGGTGGGGGGAGTGGGGCCTTGAATGAGCAGTTCTTC. It yields the protein CSVGGGSGALNEQFF.

The chain links TRBV13 to TRBJ2-7; maybe TRBD2 (6 bases). V dropped 1 base and J dropped 4 bases, with 11 bases sitting between them. This CDR3 has 14 amino acids. Germline-derived CDR1 and CDR2 are PRHDT and FYEKMQ (reference sequence). The CDR3 is CASSLDRREYEQYF. The CDR3 region has the DNA TGTGCCAGCAGCTTAGACAGGCGGGAATACGAGCAGTACTTC.

The rearrangement joins TRBV3-1 (or the pseudogene TRBV3-2) to TRBJ1-1; TRBD1 agrees at 9 bases. The CDR3 is 12 residues long. CDR1 is LGHDT and CDR2 is YNNKEL in the germline V gene (reference sequence). The V segment lost 1 base and the J segment 10 bases; nucleotides outside the gene matches: 1. The CDR3 sequence is CASSQGQGVAFF. In DNA, the CDR3 is TGTGCCAGCAGCCAAGGACAGGGGGTAGCTTTCTTT.

V is TRBV3-1 (or the pseudogene TRBV3-2) and J is TRBJ2-5; D ambiguous. The CDR3 has 13 residues. V was trimmed by 5 bases and J by 2 bases, leaving 9 bases between them. The germline gives CDR1 LGHDT, CDR2 YNNKEL (reference sequence). The CDR3 nucleotides read TGTGCCAGCAGCTCGACTTTGCAAGAGACCCAGTACTTC. It is translated as CASSSTLQETQYF.

The chain carries TRBV4-2 and TRBJ1-3; D gene ambiguous. The CDR3 consists of 16 residues. V was cut by 2 bases and J by 0 bases, with 11 bases left in between. The V gene's germline CDR1 is LGHNA and CDR2 YNFKEQ. CDR3 sequence reads: CASSQPQADSGNTIYF. DNA for the CDR3: TGTGCCAGCAGCCAACCCCAGGCCGACTCTGGAAACACCATATATTTT.

In this sample, this clone turned up once. The chain has TRBV4-1 and TRBJ2-2; TRBD2 matches at 14 bases. Germline V gene sequence: CDR1 MGHRA, CDR2 YSYEKL. V dropped 0 bases and J dropped 4; count of bases not matched to a gene: 4. The CDR3 runs to 18 residues. The CDR3 DNA is TGCGCCAGCAGCCAAGAGGGACTAGCGGGAGCGGGCACCGGGGAGCTGTTTTTT. Residues: CASSQEGLAGAGTGELFF.

The chain combines TRBV2 with TRBJ1-2; a weak D match, TRBD1 (5 bases). V lost 4 bases and J lost 4, with 7 bases in between. The V gene's germline CDR1 is SNHLY and CDR2 FYNNEI. This CDR3 spans 12 amino acids. Written as DNA, the CDR3 is TGTGCCAGCAGTGGTGGGACCTATGGCTACACCTTC. It specifies CASSGGTYGYTF. Based on the CDR3 plus reference TRBV2 and TRBJ1-2, the full variable domain is EPEVTQTPSHQVTQMGQEVILRCVPISNHLYFYWYRQILGQKVEFLVSFYNNEISEKSEIFDDQFSVERPDGSNFTLKIRSTKLEDSAMYFCASSGGTYGYTFGSGTRLTVV.

Here the CDR3 reads CASIPSGSASEQFF. For the CDR3, the DNA is TGTGCCAGCATTCCTAGCGGGAGTGCAAGCGAGCAGTTCTTC. The chain has TRBV6-5 and TRBJ2-1; 10 bases are a match to TRBD2. Germline CDR1 is MNHEY and CDR2 is SVGAGI. Losses at the gene ends were 7 bases for V and 10 bases for J; bases not matched to a gene: 10. This CDR3 has 14 amino acids.

This chain uses TRBV23-1 with TRBJ2-7; D gene ambiguous. TRBV23-1 is an open reading frame, and its role is uncertain. With 5 bases removed from V and 1 base from J, the gap between germline ends came to 9 bases. CDR3 length: 13 amino acids. The CDR3 DNA is TGCGCCAGCAGTGTCTTAATATCCTACGAGCAGTACTTC. Translating it yields CASSVLISYEQYF.

This chain connects TRBV11-1 to TRBJ2-5; D unresolved. CDR3 length equals 14 residues. Germline V lookup: CDR1 SGHAT, CDR2 FQDESV (reference sequence). Trimming stripped 1 base from V and 4 bases from J, with 10 bases between. CDR3 sequence (DNA): TGTGCCAGCAGCTTAGTTGTCCGGAGAGAGACCCAGTACTTC. This codes for CASSLVVRRETQYF.

The gene calls are TRBV28 and TRBJ1-5; no clear D. There are 13 residues in the CDR3. Germline assignment: CDR1 MDHEN and CDR2 SYDVKM. V was trimmed by 7 bases and J by 4 bases, leaving 11 bases between them. CDR3 region: CASTRQVNQPQHF. CDR3 bases: TGTGCCAGCACAAGGCAGGTTAATCAGCCCCAGCATTTT.

The rearrangement joins TRBV4-1 to TRBJ2-3; TRBD1 aligns across 8 bases. The J segment lost 3 bases and the V segment lost 1 base, leaving 6 bases of the junction unmatched. The germline V gene encodes CDR1 MGHRA and CDR2 YSYEKL. There are 16 residues in the CDR3. The CDR3 DNA sequence: TGCGCCAGCAGCCAAGTAGGACAGGGCTCAACAGATACGCAGTATTTT. It is translated as CASSQVGQGSTDTQYF.

The chain carries TRBV24-1 and TRBJ2-1; TRBD2 might be the D (6 bases). The germline V and J ends were trimmed by 3 bases and 8 bases, with 19 bases remaining between them. CDR1 and CDR2 (germline): KGHDR, SFDVKD. The length of the CDR3 is 16 residues. CDR3 DNA: TGTGCCACCAGTGATCCTACTGGAGGGTTTAGTTATGAGCAGTTCTTC. Its translation is CATSDPTGGFSYEQFF.

The chain carries TRBV18 and TRBJ1-1, with D perhaps matching TRBD1 (6 bases). Germline assignment: CDR1 KGHSH and CDR2 LQKENI. This CDR3 is 12 amino acids long. V was trimmed by 6 bases and J by 3 bases, leaving 8 bases between them. In nucleotides, the CDR3 is TGTGCCAGCTCGCACAGGGACACTGAAGCTTTCTTT. Protein product: CASSHRDTEAFF.

This CDR3 is CASSLGAGSYGYTF. CDR3 coding DNA: TGTGCCAGCAGCTTAGGTGCGGGAAGCTATGGCTACACCTTC. The genes are TRBV7-6 and TRBJ1-2, with D unresolved. Germline V CDR1 and CDR2: SGHVS, FNYEAQ. The CDR3 sequence is 14 residues long. The V gene lost 1 base and the J gene lost 4 bases, with 10 bases spanning the gap.

The chain recombines TRBV4-3 with TRBJ1-4; D may be TRBD1 (6 bases). Germline CDR1 and CDR2: LGHNA and YSLEER. V was pared by 0 bases and J by 6 bases, with 14 bases between. This CDR3 has 16 residues. The CDR3 DNA sequence: TGCGCCAGCAGCCAAGATAGGGAGGGGGTGGATGAAAAACTGTTTTTT. It yields the protein CASSQDREGVDEKLFF.

In its sample, this clone was seen once. The chain recombines TRBV19 with TRBJ1-3, with no clear D. Germline lookup yields CDR1 LNHDA and CDR2 SQIVND (reference sequence). V was trimmed by 7 bases and J by 2 bases, leaving 9 bases between them. The CDR3 is made up of 13 amino acids. This CDR3 reads CASNSPAGNTIYF. CDR3 sequence (DNA): TGTGCCAGTAATTCACCGGCTGGAAACACCATATATTTT.

This clone was observed a handful of times. The gene calls are TRBV7-2 and TRBJ1-2; no clear D gene. The V gene's germline CDR1 is SGHTA and CDR2 FQGNSA. V was shortened by 5 bases and J by 8 bases, with 18 bases between the two germline ends. CDR3 length: 14 amino acids. The CDR3 sequence: CASSPAAHREGYTF. The DNA for the CDR3 is TGTGCCAGCAGCCCCGCGGCCCACAGAGAAGGCTACACCTTC.

The V call is TRBV9, the J call TRBJ1-1, with 7 bases aligning to TRBD1. This CDR3 has 15 amino acids. Germline V CDR1 and CDR2: SGDLS, YYNGEE. The J segment lost 2 bases and the V segment lost 2 bases, leaving 6 bases of the junction unmatched. In DNA form, the CDR3 reads TGTGCCAGCAGCGTTAGGACAGGACCAAACACTGAAGCTTTCTTT. This sequence encodes CASSVRTGPNTEAFF.

The chain uses TRBV7-9 and TRBJ2-3; 8 nucleotides align to TRBD1. Germline V gives CDR1 SEHNR, CDR2 FQNEAQ (reference sequence). Losses at the gene ends were 5 bases for V and 3 bases for J; bases not matched to a gene: 16. This CDR3 region has 18 residues. CDR3 sequence: CASSLNRGRTGKTDTQYF. Here the CDR3 DNA reads TGTGCCAGCAGCCTAAACAGGGGGAGAACTGGGAAAACAGATACGCAGTATTTT. Complete variable domain (other parts from reference TRBV7-9 and TRBJ2-3): DTGVSQNPRHKITKRGQNVTFRCDPISEHNRLYWYRQTLGQGPEFLTYFQNEAQLEKSRLLSDRFSAERPKGSFSTLEIQRTEQGDSAMYLCASSLNRGRTGKTDTQYFGPGTRLTVL.